This T cell receptor beta chain was observed in a study of shared clonotypes between healthy human individuals. This clone was seen just once. Its specificity is unknown. Study-wide points: Represented diversity, genetic and exposure-history alike, was limited by few donors.

Each sorted subset replicate got 200 ng genomic DNA, tens of thousands of genomes. Original processing notes: Junction-only immunoSEQ sequences carried no quality scores, so filtering differed. TCRdb keeps only in-frame clones here, not all; method: immunoSEQ multiplex PCR. Clonal size and the V and J genes are those of that table, whereas D and trimming came from the DNA. Counted here are some 630,000 clones, roughly 95% occurring once; the ten biggest clones make up less than 0.12%. Selected positively for CCR7 and CD45RO-negative, naive CD8 cells excluded terminally differentiated effector memory CD45RA+ cells. All participating donors were Caucasian adults from Nashville, Tennessee. The CDR3 runs to 15 residues. Between the trimmed V and J ends, which lost 0 bases and 4 bases, there was a span of 11 bases. Germline CDR1 SGDLS, CDR2 YYNGEE.

The sequence derives from a woman in her twenties or thirties in good health. This chain uses TRBV9 with TRBJ2-1, with D possibly matching TRBD1 (6 bases). The sample taken for sequencing was naive CD8+ T cells sorted from blood. The CDR3 loop is CASSVDRVLYNEQFF. The CDR3 coding sequence is TGTGCCAGCAGCGTAGACAGGGTATTATACAATGAGCAGTTCTTC.